Listed below are T cell receptor beta chains from one sample, sequenced in a study of OX40 agonist ivuxolimab in advanced cancers. The method was immunoSEQ multiplex PCR; TCRdb's version includes in-frame clones alone and lacks a portion of them. The profile shows 55,000 to 65,000 clones, 75% to 90% of them singletons. This sample comprised CD4+ or CD8+ T cells sorted from blood, obtained in a trial of the OX40 agonist ivuxolimab. The receptors derive from an adult with an advanced solid tumor such as melanoma, head and neck, liver or kidney cancer. Both conserved end residues are part of each CDR3. The D gene is left open where the match is weak. Size is omitted from some rows. Given values are once, few, many or a class for expanded clones.

J | size | D | V | CDR3 | DNA
TRBJ1-6 | NA | NA | TRBV7-9 | CASSLTGVSYNSPLHF | TGTGCCAGCAGCTTAACAGGCGTCTCCTATAATTCACCCCTCCACTTT
TRBJ1-6 | NA | NA | TRBV27 | CASSLLGGRSSYNSPLHF | TGTGCCAGCAGTTTACTCGGGGGTCGGAGCTCCTATAATTCACCCCTCCACTTT
TRBJ2-2 | NA | NA | TRBV10-3 | CAIADVNTGELFF | TGTGCCATCGCGGACGTAAACACCGGGGAGCTGTTTTTT
TRBJ2-7 | NA | NA | TRBV18 | CASSPRSGQTYEQYF | TGTGCCAGCTCACCTCGTTCCGGACAGACCTACGAGCAGTACTTC
TRBJ2-7 | NA | NA | TRBV7-2 | CASSLPSYEQYF | TGTGCCAGCAGCCTCCCGTCCTACGAGCAGTACTTC
TRBJ2-7 | NA | TRBD1 | TRBV7-9 | CASSFPGTGGKQYF | TGTGCCAGCAGCTTTCCCGGGACAGGGGGCAAGCAGTACTTC
TRBJ1-1 | NA | TRBD1 | TRBV5-1 | CASSGGSEAFF | TGCGCCAGCTCAGGGGGCTCTGAAGCTTTCTTT
TRBJ2-7 | NA | NA | TRBV7-2 | CASSWGGGGGVGQYF | TGTGCCAGCAGCTGGGGTGGCGGAGGGGGCGTCGGGCAGTACTTC
TRBJ1-3 | NA | NA | TRBV21-1 | CASSKADVGDTIYF | TGTGCCAGCAGCAAAGCAGACGTAGGGGACACCATATATTTT
TRBJ2-3 | NA | TRBD2 | TRBV6-1 | CASSERGGWDTQYF | TGTGCCAGCAGTGAGCGGGGGGGCTGGGATACGCAGTATTTT
TRBJ1-3 | once | NA | TRBV28 | CASRAGSSGNTIYF | TGTGCCAGCAGAGCAGGGAGCTCTGGAAACACCATATATTTT
TRBJ2-2 | NA | NA | TRBV7-3 | CASSLQGNTGELFF | TGTGCCAGCAGCCTACAGGGGAACACCGGGGAGCTGTTTTTT
TRBJ2-1 | NA | NA | TRBV7-2 | CASSLVTPYNEQFF | TGTGCCAGCAGCTTAGTAACGCCCTACAATGAGCAGTTCTTC
TRBJ2-3 | NA | TRBD1 | TRBV19 | CASTDRADTDTQYF | TGTGCCAGTACAGACAGGGCCGATACAGATACGCAGTATTTT
TRBJ2-2 | NA | NA | TRBV19 | CASRETDPSTGELFF | TGTGCCAGTAGGGAAACAGATCCGTCCACCGGGGAGCTGTTTTTT
TRBJ2-7 | NA | TRBD1 | TRBV6-1 | CASKGDSRYEQYF | TGTGCCAGCAAAGGGGACAGCCGGTACGAGCAGTACTTC
TRBJ2-7 | NA | TRBD2 | TRBV15 | CATSRDRVLAGGRSSEQYF | TGTGCCACCAGCAGAGATCGGGTGCTAGCGGGAGGGAGGAGTAGCGAGCAGTACTTC
TRBJ2-7 | NA | NA | TRBV7-3 | CASSSGPQREQYF | TGTGCCAGCAGCTCCGGACCCCAGCGGGAGCAGTACTTC
TRBJ1-6 | once | NA | TRBV29-1 | CSVASGSNSPLHF | TGCAGCGTTGCGTCAGGGTCAAATTCACCCCTCCACTTT
TRBJ1-1 | medium-sized | NA | TRBV29-1 | CSVAHDLNTEAFF | TGCAGCGTCGCGCACGATTTGAACACTGAAGCTTTCTTT
TRBJ2-7 | NA | TRBD1 | TRBV30 | CAWSRQGLGEQYF | TGTGCCTGGTCAAGACAGGGTCTCGGCGAGCAGTACTTC
TRBJ2-7 | NA | TRBD1 | TRBV27 | CASSLLGTGAREQYF | TGTGCCAGCAGTTTATTGGGTACAGGGGCTCGGGAGCAGTACTTC
TRBJ1-2 | NA | NA | TRBV15 | CATSRDGQNYGYTF | TGTGCCACCAGCAGAGATGGGCAGAACTATGGCTACACCTTC
TRBJ2-3 | NA | NA | TRBV7-9 | CASSSVNTDTQYF | TGTGCCAGCAGCTCCGTTAACACAGATACGCAGTATTTT
TRBJ1-4 | NA | NA | TRBV5-1 | CASSSAGFTGEKLFF | TGCGCCAGCAGCTCCGCGGGATTTACGGGAGAAAAACTGTTTTTT
TRBJ2-4 | few | NA | TRBV19 | CASLNRDGKNIQYF | TGTGCCAGTTTAAACCGGGACGGCAAAAACATTCAGTACTTC
TRBJ1-4 | NA | NA | TRBV6-6 | CASSYGLTGGFEKLFF | TGTGCCAGCAGTTACGGTTTGACAGGCGGATTTGAAAAACTGTTTTTT
TRBJ1-2 | NA | NA | TRBV5-6 | CASSSPVQRDLGYGYTF | TGTGCCAGCAGCTCGCCAGTCCAACGGGACCTCGGCTATGGCTACACCTTC
TRBJ2-7 | NA | NA | TRBV6-5 | CASRGVRIERYEQYF | TGTGCCAGCAGAGGGGTAAGGATCGAGCGTTACGAGCAGTACTTC
TRBJ2-5 | NA | NA | TRBV6-5 | CASSYTGTLQETQYF | TGTGCCAGCAGTTACACCGGGACACTCCAAGAGACCCAGTACTTC
TRBJ1-1 | NA | NA | TRBV7-2 | CASSLGHAAGEAFF | TGTGCCAGCAGCTTAGGACACGCTGCGGGTGAAGCTTTCTTT
TRBJ1-2 | NA | TRBD1 | TRBV7-2 | CASSPDRVAGYTF | TGTGCCAGCAGCCCTGACAGGGTTGCTGGCTACACCTTC
TRBJ1-1 | NA | NA | TRBV14 | CASSRLRRTEAFF | TGTGCCAGCAGCCGACTAAGAAGGACTGAAGCTTTCTTT
TRBJ1-1 | NA | TRBD1 | TRBV19 | CASSIETGAPEAFF | TGTGCCAGTAGTATAGAGACAGGGGCCCCTGAAGCTTTCTTT
TRBJ1-4 | NA | NA | TRBV5-6 | CASSLTGRPNEKLFF | TGTGCCAGCAGCTTGACAGGGCGGCCTAATGAAAAACTGTTTTTT
TRBJ2-5 | NA | TRBD1 | TRBV6-6 | CASSRDRGYQETQYF | TGTGCCAGCAGTCGGGACAGGGGGTACCAAGAGACCCAGTACTTC
TRBJ2-3 | once | TRBD2 | TRBV5-1 | CASSTSGGAVADTQYF | TGCGCCAGCAGCACTAGCGGGGGGGCCGTTGCAGATACGCAGTATTTT
TRBJ1-1 | NA | TRBD1 | TRBV25-1 | CASSKGALNTEAFF | TGTGCCAGCAGCAAGGGGGCATTGAACACTGAAGCTTTCTTT
TRBJ2-2 | NA | NA | TRBV10-3 | CAISVGGANTGELFF | TGTGCCATCAGTGTTGGAGGGGCGAACACCGGGGAGCTGTTTTTT
TRBJ1-2 | NA | NA | TRBV2 | CASSETRGNGGYTF | TGTGCCAGCAGTGAAACCAGGGGTAACGGTGGCTACACCTTC
TRBJ2-1 | NA | NA | TRBV6-1 | CASSERVGAAQEQFF | TGTGCCAGCAGTGAACGGGTCGGGGCAGCACAAGAGCAGTTCTTC
TRBJ2-1 | NA | NA | TRBV5-4 | CASSMALGAIQYEQFF | TGTGCCAGCAGCATGGCCCTGGGGGCCATACAATATGAGCAGTTCTTC
TRBJ1-3 | NA | NA | TRBV28 | CASTVSGNTIYF | TGTGCCAGCACGGTCTCTGGAAACACCATATATTTT
TRBJ1-1 | NA | NA | TRBV7-9 | CASSLVGPRSTEAFF | TGTGCCAGCAGCTTAGTGGGCCCCCGGAGCACTGAAGCTTTCTTT
TRBJ2-1 | NA | NA | TRBV19 | CASSIKRPSGREQFF | TGTGCCAGTAGTATAAAGCGTCCCTCAGGACGGGAGCAGTTCTTC
TRBJ1-5 | NA | NA | TRBV28 | CASSPSRGRGVNQPQHF | TGTGCCAGCAGTCCCTCGCGAGGGAGGGGGGTCAATCAGCCCCAGCATTTT
TRBJ1-1 | NA | NA | TRBV9 | CASSVDPSSYTEAFF | TGTGCCAGCAGCGTAGATCCCTCTTCGTACACTGAAGCTTTCTTT
TRBJ2-1 | NA | TRBD2 | TRBV14 | CASSQSRGRSYNEQFF | TGTGCCAGCAGCCAGTCTCGCGGGAGGTCCTACAATGAGCAGTTCTTC
TRBJ1-4 | NA | TRBD1 | TRBV9 | CASSFGPSGGNEKLFF | TGTGCCAGCAGCTTCGGCCCTTCAGGGGGTAATGAAAAACTGTTTTTT
TRBJ2-6 | NA | NA | TRBV9 | CASSVGTTPSGANVLTF | TGTGCCAGCAGCGTGGGGACAACCCCATCTGGGGCCAACGTCCTGACTTTC
TRBJ2-7 | NA | TRBD1 | TRBV29-1 | CSVTGTGSYEQYF | TGCAGCGTGACCGGGACAGGGTCCTACGAGCAGTACTTC
TRBJ2-1 | NA | TRBD2 | TRBV5-1 | CASSLSLAAYNEQFF | TGCGCCAGCAGCTTGAGTCTAGCGGCTTACAATGAGCAGTTCTTC
TRBJ1-1 | once | NA | TRBV7-2 | CASSFDWNTEAFF | TGTGCCAGCAGCTTTGACTGGAACACTGAAGCTTTCTTT
TRBJ1-2 | NA | NA | TRBV6-5 | CASSYSTVGGDGYTF | TGTGCCAGCAGTTACTCGACAGTTGGTGGGGATGGCTACACCTTC